One and the same sample provided the 23 T cell receptor beta chains below, sequenced in a study of vaccination effects on CD4 cells after COVID-19. These receptors have no known antigen. Data came from immunoSEQ multiplex PCR; TCRdb stores just in-frame clones and leaves some out. The sample lists some 8,000 clones; about four fifths were seen once. Expansion with viral peptide pools was applied to antigen-specific CD4+ T cells by the ViraFEST assay prior to sequencing. Cultured cells yielded isolated CD4+ T cells after approximately nine days. The sample here was CD4+ T cells from PBMCs cultured with HCoV-229E spike peptides, taken before COVID-19 vaccination. The receptor source for this set is a human donor who received a COVID-19 vaccine.

The rearrangement joins TRBV6-4 to TRBJ1-5; a weak D match, TRBD1 (5 bases). The CDR3 has 13 residues. The V gene's germline CDR1 is MRHNA and CDR2 SNTAGT. Trimming stripped 3 bases from V and 3 bases from J, with 6 bases between. The CDR3 reads CASSEGDNQPQHF. The CDR3 nucleotides read TGTGCCAGCAGTGAAGGGGACAATCAGCCCCAGCATTTT.

This chain links TRBV19 with TRBJ2-4; no clear D gene. The CDR3 is made up of 17 amino acids. V lost 3 bases, J lost 2 bases, and 17 bases lay in between. From germline, CDR1 is LNHDA and CDR2 SQIVND (reference sequence). CDR3 DNA: TGTGCCAGTAGTATGGTGGGGATGGGGTCAACCAAAAACATTCAGTACTTC. This encodes CASSMVGMGSTKNIQYF.

The chain has TRBV29-1 and TRBJ1-2, with D tentatively TRBD1 (6 bases). CDR3 length: 12 residues. V gave up 0 bases and J gave up 11 bases, with 13 bases separating them. The germline V gene has CDR1 SQVTM and CDR2 ANQGSEA. The CDR3: CSVEDRRDTYTF. The CDR3 DNA reads as TGCAGCGTTGAAGATCGTCGGGACACATACACCTTC. Complete variable domain (other parts from reference TRBV29-1 and TRBJ1-2): SAVISQKPSRDICQRGTSLTIQCQVDSQVTMMFWYRQQPGQSLTLIATANQGSEATYESGFVIDKFPISRPNLTFSTLTVSNMSPEDSSIYLCSVEDRRDTYTFGSGTRLTVV.

On this clone: Distinct nucleotide sequences in the sample also encode this CDR3. The gene calls are TRBV5-4 and TRBJ2-5, with 8 bases aligning to TRBD1. Germline V gene sequence: CDR1 SGHNT, CDR2 YYREEE (reference sequence). Losses at the gene ends were 1 base for V and 5 bases for J; bases not matched to a gene: 4. This CDR3 contains 14 residues. CDR3 sequence (DNA): TGTGCCAGCAGCTTGCAGGGGGCAGAGGAGACCCAGTACTTC. Translating gives CASSLQGAEETQYF.

The chain joins TRBV27 to TRBJ1-6; D might be TRBD1 (5 bases). V lost 4 bases to trimming and J lost 2 bases, with 12 bases between them. CDR1 and CDR2 (germline): MNHEY, SMNVEV (reference sequence). The CDR3 covers 16 residues. The chain's CDR3 is CASSSARQTYNSPLHF. CDR3 sequence (DNA): TGTGCCAGCAGTTCAGCCCGACAGACCTATAATTCACCCCTCCACTTT.

The chain combines TRBV6-6 with TRBJ2-4; D is unresolved. The germline V gene encodes CDR1 MNHNY and CDR2 SVGAGI (reference sequence). V was pared by 6 bases and J by 0 bases, with 12 bases between. The CDR3 consists of 15 residues. CDR3 nucleotide sequence: TGTGCCAGCAGGGAAACCGGACGAGCCAAAAACATTCAGTACTTC. Protein: CASRETGRAKNIQYF.

The rearrangement joins TRBV3-1 (or the pseudogene TRBV3-2) to TRBJ2-5, with 9 bases lining up with TRBD1. Germline assignment: CDR1 LGHDT and CDR2 YNNKEL (reference sequence). J was trimmed by 1 base and V by 0 bases; bases with no gene match: 6. The CDR3 contains 17 residues. CDR3 residues: CASSQDLLTGGQETQYF. The CDR3 DNA reads TGTGCCAGCAGCCAAGATCTTCTGACAGGGGGCCAAGAGACCCAGTACTTC.

The sample holds one count of this clone. V is TRBV10-3 and J is TRBJ2-2; D is undetermined. V lost 0 bases and J 5 bases, leaving 10 bases between the germline ends. The CDR3 runs to 15 residues. Germline V gene data show CDR1 as ENHRY and CDR2 as SYGVKD. The CDR3 sequence is CAISESGSTTGELFF. DNA for the CDR3: TGTGCCATCAGTGAGTCCGGGTCGACGACCGGGGAGCTGTTTTTT.

The chain combines TRBV5-1 with TRBJ2-4; tentative D call: TRBD2 (6 bases). Germline V CDR1 and CDR2: SGHRS, YFSETQ. CDR3 size: 17 residues. The V end was cut by 3 bases, the J end by 0 bases, with 16 bases between. DNA of the CDR3: TGCGCCAGCAGCTCATATTCTCCGGGACTAGCCAAAAACATTCAGTACTTC. This encodes CASSSYSPGLAKNIQYF. Together with reference TRBV5-1 and TRBJ2-4, the CDR3 gives the full variable domain: KAGVTQTPRYLIKTRGQQVTLSCSPISGHRSVSWYQQTPGQGLQFLFEYFSETQRNKGNFPGRFSGRQFSNSRSEMNVSTLELGDSALYLCASSSYSPGLAKNIQYFGAGTRLSVL.

This clone was recorded once. The chain employs TRBV6-6 and TRBJ2-7, with D unclear. V was trimmed by 6 bases and J by 4 bases, leaving 22 bases between them. The germline gives CDR1 MNHNY, CDR2 SVGAGI (reference sequence). This CDR3 is 16 amino acids long. CDR3 coding DNA: TGTGCCAGCAGCCGCCGTGGTGGCCAGCGAGAATACGAGCAGTACTTC. Translating it yields CASSRRGGQREYEQYF.

This clone showed up just once. The rearrangement links TRBV5-4 to TRBJ2-3; 8 bases match TRBD2. This CDR3 spans 15 amino acids. J lost 2 bases, V lost 4 bases, and 6 bases had no gene match. Germline loops: CDR1 SGHNT, CDR2 YYREEE (reference sequence). CDR3 in DNA: TGTGCCAGCAGCCGCGGGACTAGACACACAGATACGCAGTATTTT. Its protein is CASSRGTRHTDTQYF. Full variable domain (rest looked up from reference TRBV5-4 and TRBJ2-3): ETGVTQSPTHLIKTRGQQVTLRCSSQSGHNTVSWYQQALGQGPQFIFQYYREEENGRGNFPPRFSGLQFPNYSSELNVNALELDDSALYLCASSRGTRHTDTQYFGPGTRLTVL.

The chain couples TRBV4-1 to TRBJ1-4; possible D gene TRBD1, 5 bases. V was cut by 4 bases and J by 8 bases, with 29 bases left in between. The CDR3 has 19 amino acids. Germline V gene data show CDR1 as MGHRA and CDR2 as YSYEKL. CDR3 protein: CASSPLGLEQGGSREKLFF. Here the CDR3 DNA reads TGCGCCAGCAGCCCCTTAGGTTTGGAGCAGGGAGGAAGTAGGGAAAAACTGTTTTTT.

The V and J genes are TRBV7-2 and TRBJ1-3; maybe TRBD1 (6 bases). Trimming removed 3 bases from V and 3 bases from J, with 12 bases in between. The CDR3 runs to 15 residues. Germline CDR1 is SGHTA and CDR2 is FQGNSA. Here the CDR3 DNA reads TGTGCCAGCAGCTTTTCCGGGACACGTGGAAACACCATATATTTT. Translating it yields CASSFSGTRGNTIYF.

A few counts support this clone. The chain couples TRBV5-1 to TRBJ2-2; the D is unclear. The CDR3 has 15 residues. The V and J ends lost 3 bases and 0 bases respectively, with 9 bases between them. CDR1 and CDR2 from the germline V gene are SGHRS and YFSETQ. In DNA form, the CDR3 reads TGCGCCAGCAGCTGGGGTGGTTCGAACACCGGGGAGCTGTTTTTT. This translates into CASSWGGSNTGELFF.

The V call is TRBV7-9, the J call TRBJ2-5, with TRBD1 as a possible D gene (6 bases). Germline V gene lookup returns CDR1 SEHNR and CDR2 FQNEAQ (reference sequence). With 0 bases removed from V and 4 bases from J, the gap between germline ends came to 18 bases. The CDR3 contains 17 residues. DNA of the CDR3: TGTGCCAGCAGCTTAGCGGTACAGGGTGTGGGACGAGAGACCCAGTACTTC. Residues: CASSLAVQGVGRETQYF.

This clone has only a few counts. The J gene is TRBJ2-5, the V gene TRBV5-1, with 8 bases aligning to TRBD1. The CDR3 is 12 amino acids. J gave up 4 bases and V 4 bases, and 0 bases lay outside the gene matches. Germline V gene sequence: CDR1 SGHRS, CDR2 YFSETQ. The CDR3 sequence is CASSGQGETQYF. In nucleotides, the CDR3 is TGCGCCAGCAGCGGACAGGGAGAGACCCAGTACTTC. Using reference TRBV5-1 and TRBJ2-5 for the parts outside the CDR3, the full variable domain is KAGVTQTPRYLIKTRGQQVTLSCSPISGHRSVSWYQQTPGQGLQFLFEYFSETQRNKGNFPGRFSGRQFSNSRSEMNVSTLELGDSALYLCASSGQGETQYFGPGTRLLVL.

V is TRBV6-6 and J is TRBJ1-4, with no clear D. CDR1 and CDR2 from the germline V gene are MNHNY and SVGAGI (reference sequence). V lost 4 bases, J lost 8 bases, and 17 bases lay in between. CDR3 size: 15 residues. The CDR3 sequence: CASSSNTGRREKLFF. CDR3 nucleotide sequence: TGTGCCAGCAGTTCCAACACCGGGAGGAGGGAAAAACTGTTTTTT.

The rearrangement links TRBV7-2 to TRBJ2-5; 8 bases are shared with TRBD1. This CDR3 comprises 14 residues. Germline V gene lookup returns CDR1 SGHTA and CDR2 FQGNSA. The V segment lost 5 bases and the J segment 5 bases; nucleotides outside the gene matches: 7. The CDR3 nucleotides are TGTGCCAGCAGCACTACAGGGGGTAGGGAGACCCAGTACTTC. It specifies CASSTTGGRETQYF. Full variable domain (rest looked up from reference TRBV7-2 and TRBJ2-5): GAGVSQSPSNKVTEKGKDVELRCDPISGHTALYWYRQSLGQGLEFLIYFQGNSAPDKSGLPSDRFSAERTGGSVSTLTIQRTQQEDSAVYLCASSTTGGRETQYFGPGTRLLVL.

V is TRBV2 and J is TRBJ2-3, with D possibly being TRBD2 (6 bases). Germline V gene sequence: CDR1 SNHLY, CDR2 FYNNEI. Trimming took off 10 bases at V and 8 bases at J, with 13 bases between the two ends. The CDR3 contains 11 residues. For the CDR3, the DNA is TGTGCCACCGCCGAGGAGGGTACGCAGTATTTT. Its translation is CATAEEGTQYF.

This chain joins TRBV4-2 and TRBJ2-7, with D tentatively TRBD2 (5 bases). The germline CDR1 and CDR2 sequences are LGHNA and YNFKEQ. Trimming cost V 1 base and J 2 bases, with 9 bases left between them. This CDR3 spans 14 amino acids. The DNA for the CDR3 is TGTGCCAGCAGCCAAGCCACTAGACCCTACGAGCAGTACTTC. It translates to CASSQATRPYEQYF.

This chain joins TRBV15 and TRBJ2-5; D is unclear. Germline V CDR1 and CDR2: LNHNV, YYDKDF (reference sequence). This CDR3 region has 12 residues. Trimming pared 0 bases from V and 3 bases from J, leaving 2 bases between. The CDR3 sequence: CATSRDEETQYF. DNA for the CDR3: TGTGCCACCAGCAGAGATGAAGAGACCCAGTACTTC.

This clone was seen only a few times. This chain connects TRBV6-2 or TRBV6-3 to TRBJ2-7; no clear D gene. The V gene lost 3 bases and the J gene lost 0 bases, with 15 bases spanning the gap. The CDR3 contains 16 residues. From germline, CDR1 is MNHEY and CDR2 SVGEGT. CDR3 in DNA: TGTGCCAGCAGTTATTCAGGCAGAAGAGACTCCTACGAGCAGTACTTC. The encoded protein is CASSYSGRRDSYEQYF.

The chain is built from TRBV18 and TRBJ2-1; D is uncertain. The germline V and J ends were trimmed by 2 bases and 5 bases, with 4 bases remaining between them. CDR1 and CDR2 from the germline V gene are KGHSH and LQKENI. The CDR3 runs to 12 residues. This chain's CDR3 is CASSPRDNEQFF. The DNA for the CDR3 is TGTGCCAGCTCACCAAGGGACAATGAGCAGTTCTTC.